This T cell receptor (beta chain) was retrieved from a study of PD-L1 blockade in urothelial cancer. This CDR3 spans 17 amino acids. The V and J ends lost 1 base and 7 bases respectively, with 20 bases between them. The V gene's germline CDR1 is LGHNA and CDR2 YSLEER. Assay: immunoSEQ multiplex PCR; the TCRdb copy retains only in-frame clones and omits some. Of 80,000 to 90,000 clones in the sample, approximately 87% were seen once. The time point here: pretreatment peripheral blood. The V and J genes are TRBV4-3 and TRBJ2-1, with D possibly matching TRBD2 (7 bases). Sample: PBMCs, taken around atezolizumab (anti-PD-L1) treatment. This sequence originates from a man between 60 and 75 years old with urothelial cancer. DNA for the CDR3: TGCGCCAGCAGCCAAGCCTTGGGGGGGGCGATAAGAAATGAGCAGTTCTTC. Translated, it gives CASSQALGGAIRNEQFF.